A selection of T cell receptor beta chains follows, all from one sample in a study of cytomegalovirus exposure and HLA in healthy donors. The protocol was immunoSEQ multiplex PCR, while the TCRdb copy is restricted to in-frame clones and leaves out a portion. The table lists under 110,000 clones, roughly 90% of them singletons, with 1.5% to 2% in the top ten. The sample taken for sequencing was PBMCs. All receptors come from a woman between 18 and 30 years old in good health and CMV-seropositive. Each CDR3 is given with its conserved first and last residue. Each record gives: V gene, CDR3 length, D gene, clone size, J gene, CDR3 protein, CDR3 DNA. D genes are given only for firm matches. Size values are once, few and many counts, or a class for expanded clones, and some rows have none.

V gene: TRBV6-1
CDR3 length: 13
D gene: TRBD1
clone size: once
J gene: TRBJ2-1
CDR3 protein: CASGQGGYNEQFF
CDR3 DNA: TGTGCCAGCGGACAGGGTGGCTACAATGAGCAGTTCTTC

V gene: TRBV27
CDR3 length: 13
D gene: NA
clone size: NA
J gene: TRBJ1-5
CDR3 protein: CATSPGVNQPQHF
CDR3 DNA: TGTGCCACCAGCCCAGGGGTCAATCAGCCCCAGCATTTT

V gene: TRBV2
CDR3 length: 16
D gene: NA
clone size: NA
J gene: TRBJ1-5
CDR3 protein: CASKDRLGDSNQPQHF
CDR3 DNA: TGTGCCAGCAAAGACAGGTTGGGGGATAGCAATCAGCCCCAGCATTTT

V gene: TRBV10-1
CDR3 length: 13
D gene: NA
clone size: NA
J gene: TRBJ2-3
CDR3 protein: CASSRDSTDTQYF
CDR3 DNA: TGCGCCAGCAGTAGGGACTCCACAGATACGCAGTATTTT

V gene: TRBV27
CDR3 length: 13
D gene: TRBD1
clone size: NA
J gene: TRBJ1-1
CDR3 protein: CASRRTGDTEAFF
CDR3 DNA: TGTGCCAGCAGGCGGACAGGGGACACTGAAGCTTTCTTT

V gene: TRBV5-6
CDR3 length: 14
D gene: TRBD1
clone size: NA
J gene: TRBJ2-7
CDR3 protein: CASSPRTGGYEQYF
CDR3 DNA: TGTGCCAGCAGCCCCAGGACAGGGGGTTACGAGCAGTACTTC

V gene: TRBV2
CDR3 length: 14
D gene: NA
clone size: NA
J gene: TRBJ2-1
CDR3 protein: CASSPRDNNNEQFF
CDR3 DNA: TGTGCCAGCAGCCCCCGGGACAATAACAATGAGCAGTTCTTC

V gene: TRBV6-5
CDR3 length: 14
D gene: NA
clone size: NA
J gene: TRBJ1-6
CDR3 protein: CASSPTGGNSPLHF
CDR3 DNA: TGTGCCAGCAGCCCTACGGGCGGGAATTCACCCCTCCACTTT

V gene: TRBV6-5
CDR3 length: 14
D gene: NA
clone size: NA
J gene: TRBJ2-7
CDR3 protein: CASSYNRVSYEQYF
CDR3 DNA: TGTGCCAGCAGTTACAACAGGGTCAGCTACGAGCAGTACTTC

V gene: TRBV5-6
CDR3 length: 18
D gene: TRBD2
clone size: NA
J gene: TRBJ2-3
CDR3 protein: CASSLLERGGLSPDTQYF
CDR3 DNA: TGTGCCAGCAGCTTGTTGGAGCGGGGGGGCCTTTCTCCAGATACGCAGTATTTT

V gene: TRBV2
CDR3 length: 12
D gene: NA
clone size: NA
J gene: TRBJ1-2
CDR3 protein: CASFRSGYGYTF
CDR3 DNA: TGTGCCAGCTTTAGGTCGGGGTATGGCTACACCTTC

V gene: TRBV19
CDR3 length: 16
D gene: TRBD1
clone size: NA
J gene: TRBJ1-2
CDR3 protein: CASSTMTGPGVDGYTF
CDR3 DNA: TGTGCCAGTAGTACCATGACAGGGCCTGGCGTTGATGGCTACACCTTC

V gene: TRBV6-4
CDR3 length: 13
D gene: TRBD2
clone size: NA
J gene: TRBJ2-1
CDR3 protein: CASSVRGDSEQFF
CDR3 DNA: TGTGCCAGCAGTGTTCGGGGGGATAGTGAGCAGTTCTTC

V gene: TRBV7-9
CDR3 length: 16
D gene: NA
clone size: NA
J gene: TRBJ1-2
CDR3 protein: CASSSLVWAANYGYTF
CDR3 DNA: TGTGCCAGCAGCTCTTTAGTCTGGGCAGCTAACTATGGCTACACCTTC

V gene: TRBV5-6
CDR3 length: 14
D gene: NA
clone size: NA
J gene: TRBJ1-2
CDR3 protein: CASSPRTEIYGYTF
CDR3 DNA: TGTGCCAGCAGTCCGAGGACAGAAATCTATGGCTACACCTTC

V gene: TRBV14
CDR3 length: 15
D gene: NA
clone size: NA
J gene: TRBJ1-2
CDR3 protein: CASSQVVGGTYGYTF
CDR3 DNA: TGTGCCAGCAGCCAAGTCGTGGGGGGTACCTATGGCTACACCTTC

V gene: TRBV6-5
CDR3 length: 15
D gene: NA
clone size: NA
J gene: TRBJ2-2
CDR3 protein: CASTSIYRDTGELFF
CDR3 DNA: TGTGCCAGCACTAGTATCTATCGGGACACCGGGGAGCTGTTTTTT

V gene: TRBV19
CDR3 length: 15
D gene: NA
clone size: once
J gene: TRBJ2-7
CDR3 protein: CASSKSSAATYEQYF
CDR3 DNA: TGTGCCAGTAGTAAATCATCCGCGGCAACCTACGAGCAGTACTTC

V gene: TRBV11-1
CDR3 length: 16
D gene: TRBD2
clone size: once
J gene: TRBJ2-5
CDR3 protein: CASSFVSGGVWETQYF
CDR3 DNA: TGTGCCAGCAGCTTTGTGAGCGGGGGGGTCTGGGAGACCCAGTACTTC

V gene: TRBV9
CDR3 length: 13
D gene: NA
clone size: NA
J gene: TRBJ2-3
CDR3 protein: CASSVRSTDTQYF
CDR3 DNA: TGTGCCAGCAGCGTGAGATCTACAGATACGCAGTATTTT

V gene: TRBV11-3
CDR3 length: 15
D gene: TRBD2
clone size: NA
J gene: TRBJ2-1
CDR3 protein: CASSLTGGPFSEQFF
CDR3 DNA: TGTGCCAGCAGCTTAACGGGGGGGCCTTTCAGCGAGCAGTTCTTC

V gene: TRBV28
CDR3 length: 11
D gene: NA
clone size: NA
J gene: TRBJ1-5
CDR3 protein: CASSEGQPQHF
CDR3 DNA: TGTGCCAGCTCGGAGGGTCAGCCCCAGCATTTT

V gene: TRBV7-2
CDR3 length: 16
D gene: TRBD1
clone size: once
J gene: TRBJ2-3
CDR3 protein: CASSPLTGLSTDTQYF
CDR3 DNA: TGTGCCAGCAGCCCCCTGACAGGGTTGTCCACAGATACGCAGTATTTT

V gene: TRBV7-9
CDR3 length: 16
D gene: TRBD2
clone size: few
J gene: TRBJ2-5
CDR3 protein: CASSFWSGGYQETQYF
CDR3 DNA: TGTGCCAGCAGCTTCTGGTCGGGGGGGTACCAAGAGACCCAGTACTTC

V gene: TRBV5-4
CDR3 length: 14
D gene: TRBD1
clone size: NA
J gene: TRBJ2-5
CDR3 protein: CASSPGQGGETQYF
CDR3 DNA: TGTGCCAGCAGCCCAGGACAGGGAGGAGAGACCCAGTACTTC

V gene: TRBV5-6
CDR3 length: 12
D gene: NA
clone size: NA
J gene: TRBJ1-2
CDR3 protein: CASSLQGISYTF
CDR3 DNA: TGTGCCAGCAGCTTACAGGGTATCAGCTACACCTTC

V gene: TRBV28
CDR3 length: 12
D gene: NA
clone size: NA
J gene: TRBJ1-1
CDR3 protein: CASSFGRAEAFF
CDR3 DNA: TGTGCCAGCAGTTTCGGGAGGGCTGAAGCTTTCTTT

V gene: TRBV19
CDR3 length: 18
D gene: TRBD2
clone size: NA
J gene: TRBJ2-4
CDR3 protein: CASSRGLAGALAKNIQYF
CDR3 DNA: TGTGCCAGTAGTAGAGGACTAGCGGGGGCACTAGCCAAAAACATTCAGTACTTC

V gene: TRBV5-1
CDR3 length: 12
D gene: NA
clone size: NA
J gene: TRBJ1-2
CDR3 protein: CASSDQGYGYTF
CDR3 DNA: TGCGCCAGCAGCGATCAGGGGTATGGCTACACCTTC

V gene: TRBV29-1
CDR3 length: 14
D gene: NA
clone size: NA
J gene: TRBJ2-5
CDR3 protein: CSVRNQQGEETQYF
CDR3 DNA: TGCAGCGTCCGGAATCAACAGGGTGAGGAGACCCAGTACTTC

V gene: TRBV5-4
CDR3 length: 15
D gene: NA
clone size: NA
J gene: TRBJ1-1
CDR3 protein: CASSSLSGQSTEAFF
CDR3 DNA: TGTGCCAGCAGCTCCTTATCTGGACAGAGCACTGAAGCTTTCTTT

V gene: TRBV7-7
CDR3 length: 17
D gene: TRBD2
clone size: NA
J gene: TRBJ2-2
CDR3 protein: CASSPTGTSGFTGELFF
CDR3 DNA: TGTGCTAGCAGCCCAACCGGGACTAGCGGGTTCACCGGGGAGCTGTTTTTT

V gene: TRBV2
CDR3 length: 14
D gene: NA
clone size: NA
J gene: TRBJ2-3
CDR3 protein: CASQRSYSTDTQYF
CDR3 DNA: TGTGCCAGCCAAAGGAGCTATAGCACAGATACGCAGTATTTT

V gene: TRBV5-6
CDR3 length: 14
D gene: TRBD1
clone size: NA
J gene: TRBJ2-5
CDR3 protein: CASSGQDWQETQYF
CDR3 DNA: TGTGCCAGCAGCGGACAGGACTGGCAAGAGACCCAGTACTTC

V gene: TRBV6-4
CDR3 length: 15
D gene: TRBD2
clone size: NA
J gene: TRBJ2-3
CDR3 protein: CASSETSGGADTQYF
CDR3 DNA: TGTGCCAGCAGTGAGACTAGCGGGGGGGCAGATACGCAGTATTTT

V gene: TRBV9
CDR3 length: 15
D gene: TRBD2
clone size: NA
J gene: TRBJ2-7
CDR3 protein: CASSIGLDVFHEQYF
CDR3 DNA: TGTGCCAGCAGCATTGGACTAGATGTTTTCCACGAGCAGTACTTC

V gene: TRBV5-1
CDR3 length: 18
D gene: TRBD2
clone size: NA
J gene: TRBJ2-3
CDR3 protein: CASSLAGTSGGVTDTQYF
CDR3 DNA: TGCGCCAGCAGCTTGGCTGGGACTAGCGGGGGAGTCACAGATACGCAGTATTTT

V gene: TRBV10-3
CDR3 length: 16
D gene: TRBD1
clone size: NA
J gene: TRBJ1-2
CDR3 protein: CAISEPPGQGGTGYTF
CDR3 DNA: TGTGCCATCAGTGAGCCACCGGGACAGGGAGGGACTGGCTACACCTTC

V gene: TRBV18
CDR3 length: 16
D gene: TRBD1
clone size: NA
J gene: TRBJ2-3
CDR3 protein: CASSLLRQGSTDTQYF
CDR3 DNA: TGTGCCAGCTCACTCCTACGACAGGGGAGCACAGATACGCAGTATTTT

V gene: TRBV27
CDR3 length: 14
D gene: TRBD1
clone size: NA
J gene: TRBJ2-5
CDR3 protein: CASSGDRGGETQYF
CDR3 DNA: TGTGCCAGCAGTGGAGACAGGGGTGGGGAGACCCAGTACTTC

V gene: TRBV19
CDR3 length: 16
D gene: NA
clone size: NA
J gene: TRBJ1-3
CDR3 protein: CASSIATRQARNTIYF
CDR3 DNA: TGTGCCAGTAGTATAGCCACCCGACAGGCCCGGAACACCATATATTTT

V gene: TRBV2
CDR3 length: 14
D gene: NA
clone size: NA
J gene: TRBJ1-5
CDR3 protein: CASSEELGNQPQHF
CDR3 DNA: TGTGCCAGCAGTGAAGAACTCGGCAATCAGCCCCAGCATTTT

V gene: TRBV29-1
CDR3 length: 11
D gene: NA
clone size: NA
J gene: TRBJ2-1
CDR3 protein: CSADGYNEQFF
CDR3 DNA: TGCAGCGCCGACGGGTACAATGAGCAGTTCTTC

V gene: TRBV29-1
CDR3 length: 15
D gene: NA
clone size: NA
J gene: TRBJ1-2
CDR3 protein: CSVLPRQALNYGYTF
CDR3 DNA: TGCAGCGTGCTACCACGACAGGCGCTGAACTATGGCTACACCTTC

V gene: TRBV7-9
CDR3 length: 14
D gene: TRBD1
clone size: few
J gene: TRBJ1-2
CDR3 protein: CASSSTGTGTGYTF
CDR3 DNA: TGTGCCAGCAGCTCTACCGGGACAGGGACAGGCTACACCTTC

V gene: TRBV11-2
CDR3 length: 15
D gene: TRBD1
clone size: once
J gene: TRBJ1-1
CDR3 protein: CASSLGGQGVYEAFF
CDR3 DNA: TGTGCCAGCAGCTTAGGGGGACAGGGGGTTTATGAAGCTTTCTTT

V gene: TRBV5-8
CDR3 length: 14
D gene: NA
clone size: NA
J gene: TRBJ2-7
CDR3 protein: CASSLGSRVYEQYF
CDR3 DNA: TGTGCCAGCAGCTTGGGGTCGAGGGTCTACGAGCAGTACTTC

V gene: TRBV11-1
CDR3 length: 11
D gene: NA
clone size: NA
J gene: TRBJ2-7
CDR3 protein: CASSFSDEQYF
CDR3 DNA: TGTGCCAGCAGCTTTTCCGACGAGCAGTACTTC

V gene: TRBV5-4
CDR3 length: 15
D gene: TRBD2
clone size: NA
J gene: TRBJ2-3
CDR3 protein: CASSPGLPTTDTQYF
CDR3 DNA: TGTGCCAGCAGCCCGGGACTACCGACCACAGATACGCAGTATTTT

V gene: TRBV6-5
CDR3 length: 14
D gene: TRBD1
clone size: NA
J gene: TRBJ2-5
CDR3 protein: CASRAGTGSETQYF
CDR3 DNA: TGTGCCAGCAGGGCCGGGACAGGGTCGGAGACCCAGTACTTC

V gene: TRBV6-1
CDR3 length: 16
D gene: TRBD1
clone size: NA
J gene: TRBJ2-5
CDR3 protein: CASSEGTGPSGETQYF
CDR3 DNA: TGTGCCAGCAGTGAAGGGACAGGCCCCAGTGGGGAGACCCAGTACTTC

V gene: TRBV29-1
CDR3 length: 12
D gene: NA
clone size: NA
J gene: TRBJ2-7
CDR3 protein: CSVALHGYEQYF
CDR3 DNA: TGCAGCGTTGCGTTGCACGGCTACGAGCAGTACTTC

V gene: TRBV5-1
CDR3 length: 15
D gene: TRBD1
clone size: NA
J gene: TRBJ2-2
CDR3 protein: CASSLTGVGTGELFF
CDR3 DNA: TGCGCCAGCAGCTTGACAGGGGTAGGGACCGGGGAGCTGTTTTTT